The 15 T cell receptor beta chains below all came from one sample that was sequenced in a study of T cells after yellow fever vaccination. TCRdb re-called the 5' RACE reads with MiXCR, one entry per CDR3 protein. In the table there are 200,000 to 300,000 distinct CDR3 sequences, roughly 6.8% of which are singletons. The sequences come from CD4+ T cells sorted from PBMCs, collected on the day of the yellow fever booster vaccination. Every receptor here comes from a man aged 30 to 45 who received the YFV17D yellow fever vaccine.

This chain uses TRBV19 with TRBJ2-7; D is possibly TRBD1 (5 bases). The CDR3 spans 12 residues. The ends were cut back, 11 bases at V and 3 bases at J, with 14 bases in the middle. CDR1 and CDR2 (germline): LNHDA, SQIVND (reference sequence). CDR3 coding DNA: TGTGCCCATCCCCGCCAGGGCTACGAGCAGTACTTC. It encodes CAHPRQGYEQYF.

This clonotype was seen at least ten times. The rearrangement links TRBV25-1 to TRBJ2-3, with a possible D match to TRBD2 (6 bases). V lost 5 bases and J 3 bases, leaving 12 bases between the germline ends. From germline, CDR1 is MGHDK and CDR2 SYGVNS. The CDR3 consists of 14 residues. In nucleotides, the CDR3 is TGTGCCAGCAGTAGCGGGCTTGGGACAGATACGCAGTATTTT. Its protein product is CASSSGLGTDTQYF.

This chain uses TRBV5-1 with TRBJ2-6; possibly TRBD1 for D (6 bases). CDR1 and CDR2 (germline): SGHRS, YFSETQ. The V end lost 0 bases, the J end lost 3 bases, and 10 bases lay between the germline ends. This CDR3 comprises 16 residues. CDR3 bases: TGCGCCAGCAGCTTGGCAGGGGTAGGTGGGGCCAACGTCCTGACTTTC. It yields the protein CASSLAGVGGANVLTF. Together with reference TRBV5-1 and TRBJ2-6, the CDR3 gives the full variable domain: KAGVTQTPRYLIKTRGQQVTLSCSPISGHRSVSWYQQTPGQGLQFLFEYFSETQRNKGNFPGRFSGRQFSNSRSEMNVSTLELGDSALYLCASSLAGVGGANVLTFGAGSRLTVL.

In its sample, this clonotype was seen many times. The chain recombines TRBV20-1 with TRBJ2-5; 8 positions agree with TRBD2. CDR1 DFQATT and CDR2 SNEGSKA come from the germline V gene (reference sequence). The CDR3 runs 14 residues. Losses at the gene ends were 3 bases for V and 5 bases for J; bases not matched to a gene: 8. CDR3 sequence (DNA): TGCAGTGCTAGCCCCGGGGGGGCTCGGGAGACCCAGTACTTC. The encoded protein is CSASPGGARETQYF.

This clonotype was picked up many times. For the CDR3, the DNA is TGTGCCAGCGGCAGGGGGGGACCGACCGAAGCTTTCTTT. This gives the protein CASGRGGPTEAFF. The V call is TRBV9, the J call TRBJ1-1; 7 positions agree with TRBD1. The CDR3 length is 13 residues. Germline assignment: CDR1 SGDLS and CDR2 YYNGEE. J lost 8 bases, V lost 7 bases, and 11 bases had no gene match.

This clonotype has more than one count but fewer than ten. J is TRBJ2-7 and V is TRBV7-9; D is unresolved. The CDR3 runs to 13 residues. Deletions cut 1 base from V and 6 bases from J, with 10 bases between. From germline, CDR1 is SEHNR and CDR2 FQNEAQ (reference sequence). CDR3 loop: CASSLEALGEQYF. Written as DNA, the CDR3 is TGTGCCAGCAGCTTAGAGGCGCTCGGCGAGCAGTACTTC. Based on the CDR3 plus reference TRBV7-9 and TRBJ2-7, the full variable domain is DTGVSQNPRHKITKRGQNVTFRCDPISEHNRLYWYRQTLGQGPEFLTYFQNEAQLEKSRLLSDRFSAERPKGSFSTLEIQRTEQGDSAMYLCASSLEALGEQYFGPGTRLTVT.

This clonotype showed up just a few times. The chain carries TRBV14 and TRBJ2-1; D perhaps matches TRBD2 (6 bases). Germline V gene lookup returns CDR1 SGHDN and CDR2 FVKESK. The CDR3 is 15 residues long. Deletions cut 1 base from V and 5 bases from J, with 12 bases between. Here the CDR3 DNA reads TGTGCCAGCAGCCAAGTGGGGGGAGGACACAATGAGCAGTTCTTC. Translating gives CASSQVGGGHNEQFF.

The V call is TRBV11-2, the J call TRBJ2-1; TRBD2 matches 13 bases. The CDR3 has 16 amino acids. J gave up 9 bases and V 5 bases, and 10 bases lay outside the gene matches. CDR1 is SGHAT, CDR2 FQNNGV, per germline. The CDR3 DNA reads TGTGCCAGCAGCCTAACCGGGACTAGCGGGATAGGTGAGCAGTTCTTC. It specifies CASSLTGTSGIGEQFF.

This clonotype was seen at least ten times. The chain carries TRBV20-1 and TRBJ2-3, with 10 bases that match TRBD2. Germline V CDR1 and CDR2: DFQATT, SNEGSKA (reference sequence). The CDR3 has 11 residues. The CDR3 nucleotides are TGCTGTAGCGGGAGGATGGATACGCAGTATTTT. Translation gives CCSGRMDTQYF.

This clonotype turned up a few times. The chain couples TRBV12-3 or TRBV12-4 to TRBJ2-2; unclear D gene. With 5 bases removed from V and 9 bases from J, the gap between germline ends came to 4 bases. The CDR3 covers 10 residues. The CDR3 DNA follows: TGTGCCAGCAGTCTTAGGGAGCTGTTTTTT. This gives the protein CASSLRELFF.

The CDR3 nucleotides read TGTGCCAGCACCCCGTCCGGGACAGGCTACACCTTC. Protein product: CASTPSGTGYTF. The rearrangement uses TRBV21-1 and TRBJ1-2; the DNA was not compared with TRBD1, the D call given in the table. TRBV21-1 is annotated as a pseudogene. The CDR3 is 12 residues long.

This clonotype was observed many times. The rearrangement uses TRBV6-1 and TRBJ2-7; possible D gene TRBD2, 5 bases. V was cut by 6 bases and J by 3 bases, with 12 bases left in between. The germline gives CDR1 MNHNS, CDR2 SASEGT. The CDR3 runs to 13 residues. The CDR3 DNA reads as TGTGCCAGCAGGGGCAGTGGAGGCTACGAGCAGTACTTC. Its protein is CASRGSGGYEQYF.

This clonotype was detected many times. V and J are TRBV5-4 and TRBJ1-5; D is undetermined. V was shortened by 3 bases and J by 4 bases, with 5 bases between the two germline ends. This CDR3 is 12 amino acids long. Germline V CDR1 and CDR2: SGHNT, YYREEE (reference sequence). The CDR3 here is CASSSPNQPQHF. CDR3 bases: TGTGCCAGCAGCTCACCTAATCAGCCCCAGCATTTT.

V gene TRBV19 combines with J gene TRBJ2-3, with 13 nucleotides matching TRBD2. Germline V gene data show CDR1 as LNHDA and CDR2 as SQIVND (reference sequence). The CDR3 totals 17 residues. Germline trimming cut 5 bases from V and 6 bases from J; bases unmatched to any gene: 11. CDR3 protein: CASSVGGLAGAMDTQYF. The CDR3 nucleotides read TGTGCCAGTAGTGTTGGTGGACTAGCGGGGGCCATGGATACGCAGTATTTT. The full variable domain, with the rest looked up from reference TRBV19 and TRBJ2-3, is DGGITQSPKYLFRKEGQNVTLSCEQNLNHDAMYWYRQDPGQGLRLIYYSQIVNDFQKGDIAEGYSVSREKKESFPLTVTSAQKNPTAFYLCASSVGGLAGAMDTQYFGPGTRLTVL.

This clonotype was counted many times. The chain is built from TRBV7-6 and TRBJ2-1; 10 nucleotides agree with TRBD2. Trimming at V came to 2 bases and at J to 7 bases, leaving 5 bases not matched to a gene. The CDR3 totals 15 residues. From germline, CDR1 is SGHVS and CDR2 FNYEAQ. The CDR3: CASSLPSGRANEQFF. The DNA for the CDR3 is TGTGCCAGCAGCTTACCCAGCGGGAGGGCTAATGAGCAGTTCTTC.